These T cell receptor beta chains were read from a single sample in a study of tumor-infiltrating lymphocytes in primary liver carcinoma. TCRdb re-analysed the multiplex PCR reads in MiXCR, keeping a single row per CDR3 protein. The sample holds about 92,000 distinct CDR3 sequences, about 70% seen once. The material sequenced was tumor-adjacent normal liver tissue. The receptor set was obtained from a middle-aged man with primary liver carcinoma and hepatitis B virus infection. The CDR3 runs from the conserved cysteine through the conserved F or W. The order of the fields is clone size, J gene, D gene, V gene, CDR3 protein, CDR3 DNA. D genes are given only for firm matches. Only some rows state a clone size, as once, few, many or a class for expanded clones.

clone_size: many; j_call: TRBJ2-3; d_call: TRBD2; v_call: TRBV6-1; cdr3_aa: CASSENPGASGNTDTQYF; cdr3_nt: TGTGCCAGCAGTGAAAACCCAGGAGCTAGCGGGAACACAGATACGCAGTATTTT
clone_size: -; j_call: TRBJ1-1; d_call: TRBD1; v_call: TRBV6-1; cdr3_aa: CASNSLTGGGIEAFF; cdr3_nt: TGTGCCAGCAACTCACTTACAGGGGGCGGCATTGAAGCTTTCTTT
clone_size: once; j_call: TRBJ2-7; d_call: TRBD2; v_call: TRBV6-1; cdr3_aa: CASNPGTSDLDVYF; cdr3_nt: TGTGCCAGCAATCCCGGGACTAGCGACCTAGACGTCTACTTC
clone_size: -; j_call: TRBJ2-2; d_call: TRBD2; v_call: TRBV7-9; cdr3_aa: CASSRTSGNTGGLFF; cdr3_nt: TGTGCCAGCAGCCGGACTAGCGGGAACACCGGGGGGCTGTTTTTT
clone_size: -; j_call: TRBJ2-7; d_call: TRBD2; v_call: TRBV29-1; cdr3_aa: CSALRGGVYEQYF; cdr3_nt: TGCAGCGCCCTCCGTGGGGGGGTATACGAGCAGTATTTC
clone_size: -; j_call: TRBJ1-1; d_call: -; v_call: TRBV11-2; cdr3_aa: CASSVQGEAFF; cdr3_nt: TGTGCCAGCAGCGTCCAGGGTGAAGCTTTCTTT
clone_size: -; j_call: TRBJ2-7; d_call: -; v_call: TRBV6-5; cdr3_aa: CTSSYSSASAPDEQYF; cdr3_nt: TGTACCAGCAGTTACTCGAGCGCCTCCGCCCCAGACGAGCAGTACTTC
clone_size: -; j_call: TRBJ2-1; d_call: -; v_call: TRBV11-2; cdr3_aa: CASSPQQDQGQLF; cdr3_nt: TGTGCCAGCAGCCCACAGCAGGATCAGGGGCAGCTCTTC
clone_size: few; j_call: TRBJ2-7; d_call: -; v_call: TRBV5-1; cdr3_aa: CASSLAGILYSNYEQYF; cdr3_nt: TGCGCCAGCAGCTTGGCTGGCATCCTTTACTCCAATTACGAGCAGTACTTC
clone_size: -; j_call: TRBJ2-3; d_call: -; v_call: TRBV11-2; cdr3_aa: CASNLVRGTDTQCF; cdr3_nt: TGTGCCAGCAACTTAGTAAGAGGCACAGATACGCAGTGTTTT
clone_size: -; j_call: TRBJ2-1; d_call: TRBD1; v_call: TRBV5-1; cdr3_aa: CASSLMGTGVYNAQFF; cdr3_nt: TGCGCCAGCAGCTTAATGGGGACAGGGGTGTACAATGCGCAGTTCTTC
clone_size: many; j_call: TRBJ1-2; d_call: TRBD1; v_call: TRBV29-1; cdr3_aa: CSVRSSGQGDGYTF; cdr3_nt: TGCAGCGTCCGAAGTTCGGGACAGGGAGATGGCTACACCTTC
clone_size: once; j_call: TRBJ2-7; d_call: -; v_call: TRBV6-1; cdr3_aa: CASSEWGKQYF; cdr3_nt: TGTGCCAGCAGTGAGTGGGGAAAGCAGTACTTC
clone_size: -; j_call: TRBJ2-7; d_call: TRBD2; v_call: TRBV5-4; cdr3_aa: CSSSKILAGGDEQYF; cdr3_nt: TGTAGCAGCAGCAAGATCCTAGCGGGAGGCGACGAGCAGTACTTC
clone_size: once; j_call: TRBJ1-2; d_call: -; v_call: TRBV6-1; cdr3_aa: CASSEDQPYGHTF; cdr3_nt: TGTGCCAGCAGTGAGGACCAACCCTATGGCCACACCTTC
clone_size: -; j_call: TRBJ2-5; d_call: -; v_call: TRBV10-3; cdr3_aa: CAFSESRSQETQYF; cdr3_nt: TGTGCCTTCAGTGAGTCTAGGAGCCAAGAGACCCAGTACTTC
clone_size: -; j_call: TRBJ1-1; d_call: -; v_call: TRBV12-3/TRBV12-4; cdr3_aa: CASSPDGNIEAFF; cdr3_nt: TGTGCCAGCAGCCCGGACGGAAACATTGAAGCTTTCTTT
clone_size: once; j_call: TRBJ2-7; d_call: -; v_call: TRBV11-2; cdr3_aa: CVNSLGPTRDYEQYF; cdr3_nt: TGTGTCAACAGCTTAGGACCGACTAGGGACTACGAGCAGTACTTC
clone_size: many; j_call: TRBJ2-5; d_call: TRBD1; v_call: TRBV5-6; cdr3_aa: CASSLPTGEETQYF; cdr3_nt: TGTGCCAGCAGCTTGCCGACAGGGGAAGAGACCCAGTACTTC
clone_size: -; j_call: TRBJ2-7; d_call: TRBD2; v_call: TRBV10-3; cdr3_aa: CAISGLAVHEQYF; cdr3_nt: TGTGCCATCAGCGGGCTAGCGGTCCACGAGCAGTACTTC
clone_size: -; j_call: TRBJ1-2; d_call: TRBD1; v_call: TRBV10-2; cdr3_aa: CASSDRTGGLVGYTF; cdr3_nt: TGCGCCAGCAGTGATCGGACAGGGGGCCTCGTCGGCTACACCTTC
clone_size: many; j_call: TRBJ2-7; d_call: -; v_call: TRBV5-4; cdr3_aa: CASSFWTDTYEQYF; cdr3_nt: TGTGCCAGCAGCTTCTGGACAGACACCTACGAGCAGTACTTC
clone_size: once; j_call: TRBJ2-3; d_call: TRBD1; v_call: TRBV29-1; cdr3_aa: CSVKTGGTGTQYF; cdr3_nt: TGCAGCGTTAAAACAGGGGGTACAGGTACGCAGTATTTT
clone_size: -; j_call: TRBJ2-5; d_call: TRBD2; v_call: TRBV28; cdr3_aa: CASSASGTQETQYF; cdr3_nt: TGTGCCAGCAGTGCTAGCGGGACCCAAGAGACCCAGTACTTC
clone_size: -; j_call: TRBJ2-7; d_call: TRBD2; v_call: TRBV11-2; cdr3_aa: CASTETYATSDSYEQYF; cdr3_nt: TGTGCCAGTACCGAAACTTACGCAACTAGCGACTCCTACGAGCAGTACTTC
clone_size: -; j_call: TRBJ1-2; d_call: -; v_call: TRBV5-5; cdr3_aa: CANSLEGANYGYTF; cdr3_nt: TGTGCCAATAGCTTGGAAGGCGCGAACTATGGCTACACCTTC
clone_size: -; j_call: TRBJ2-7; d_call: -; v_call: TRBV11-2; cdr3_aa: CTSTPGPGTTYEQYF; cdr3_nt: TGTACCAGCACCCCAGGGCCGGGGACGACCTACGAGCAGTACTTC
clone_size: once; j_call: TRBJ2-3; d_call: -; v_call: TRBV6-1; cdr3_aa: CASSEAQVDTQYF; cdr3_nt: TGTGCCAGCAGTGAAGCTCAGGTAGATACGCAGTACTTT
clone_size: once; j_call: TRBJ1-6; d_call: -; v_call: TRBV12-3/TRBV12-4; cdr3_aa: CANSLGSGRVGSPLHF; cdr3_nt: TGTGCCAACAGTCTAGGCTCGGGCAGGGTGGGATCACCCCTCCACTTT
clone_size: many; j_call: TRBJ1-4; d_call: -; v_call: TRBV12-3/TRBV12-4; cdr3_aa: CASGLTVRGEKLFF; cdr3_nt: TGTGCCAGCGGGTTGACGGTTAGGGGTGAAAAACTGTTTTTT
clone_size: -; j_call: TRBJ1-1; d_call: -; v_call: TRBV11-2; cdr3_aa: CASSSGHGASLGTEAFF; cdr3_nt: TGTGCCAGCAGTTCCGGACATGGGGCTAGTTTAGGCACTGAAGCTTTCTTT
clone_size: few; j_call: TRBJ2-7; d_call: -; v_call: TRBV12-3/TRBV12-4; cdr3_aa: CTSSDPGQTSSQQYF; cdr3_nt: TGTACCAGCAGTGATCCGGGACAAACCTCTTCCCAGCAGTACTTC
clone_size: -; j_call: TRBJ2-2; d_call: TRBD2; v_call: TRBV10-1; cdr3_aa: CASSPGTSGRVNTGEPFF; cdr3_nt: TGTGCCAGCAGCCCCGGGACTAGCGGGAGGGTTAACACCGGGGAGCCGTTTTTT
clone_size: -; j_call: TRBJ2-7; d_call: -; v_call: TRBV6-1; cdr3_aa: CASSDWGEGLYEQYF; cdr3_nt: TGTGCCAGCAGTGATTGGGGGGAAGGACTCTACGAGCAGTACTTC
clone_size: -; j_call: TRBJ2-7; d_call: -; v_call: TRBV11-2; cdr3_aa: CASSLGRDIEPYEQYF; cdr3_nt: TGTGCTAGCAGCTTAGGGCGGGACATAGAACCCTACGAGCAGTACTTC
clone_size: -; j_call: TRBJ2-3; d_call: -; v_call: TRBV11-2; cdr3_aa: CASSFRTHYTDTQYF; cdr3_nt: TGTGCCAGCAGCTTTCGGACTCACTATACAGATACGCAGTATTTT
clone_size: few; j_call: TRBJ2-7; d_call: -; v_call: TRBV11-2; cdr3_aa: CASSLTDTTYGRYF; cdr3_nt: TGTGCCAGCAGCTTAACTGACACTACCTACGGGCGGTACTTC
clone_size: once; j_call: TRBJ2-7; d_call: -; v_call: TRBV23-1; cdr3_aa: CASSRSWDIAVYEQYF; cdr3_nt: TGCGCCAGCAGCCGAAGTTGGGACATAGCCGTCTACGAGCAGTACTTC
clone_size: -; j_call: TRBJ2-1; d_call: TRBD2; v_call: TRBV10-3; cdr3_aa: CDTSESEGGSTYNEQFF; cdr3_nt: TGTGACACCAGTGAGTCTGAGGGCGGGAGCACCTACAATGAGCAGTTCTTC
clone_size: many; j_call: TRBJ2-5; d_call: -; v_call: TRBV5-6; cdr3_aa: CASSSQETQYF; cdr3_nt: TGTGCCAGCAGCTCCCAAGAGACCCAGTACTTC
clone_size: few; j_call: TRBJ2-5; d_call: TRBD2; v_call: TRBV10-2; cdr3_aa: CASSETGGGQETQYF; cdr3_nt: TGCGCCAGCAGTGAGACGGGAGGGGGCCAAGAGACCCAGTACTTC
clone_size: -; j_call: TRBJ1-5; d_call: -; v_call: TRBV11-2; cdr3_aa: CASGRAGGHSNQSQHF; cdr3_nt: TGTGCCAGCGGCCGGGCGGGGGGACATAGCAATCAGTCCCAGCATTTT
clone_size: -; j_call: TRBJ2-1; d_call: TRBD1; v_call: TRBV11-2; cdr3_aa: CAGSRGSGDRGQLF; cdr3_nt: TGTGCCGGCAGCCGAGGGTCCGGGGACAGGGGGCAGCTCTTC
clone_size: -; j_call: TRBJ1-2; d_call: -; v_call: TRBV5-5; cdr3_aa: CASSLEGTDYGYTF; cdr3_nt: TGTGCCAGCAGCTTGGAAGGCACGGACTATGGCTACACCTTC
clone_size: few; j_call: TRBJ2-1; d_call: -; v_call: TRBV7-9; cdr3_aa: CASSAQSSYNEQFF; cdr3_nt: TGTGCCAGCAGCGCCCAGAGCTCCTACAATGAGCAGTTCTTC
clone_size: many; j_call: TRBJ1-5; d_call: TRBD1; v_call: TRBV30; cdr3_aa: CAWSTDRGGNQPQHF; cdr3_nt: TGTGCCTGGAGTACTGACAGGGGAGGCAATCAGCCCCAGCATTTT
clone_size: -; j_call: TRBJ2-6; d_call: -; v_call: TRBV6-5; cdr3_aa: CASGPTRSGADVLTF; cdr3_nt: TGTGCCAGCGGTCCTACCCGCTCTGGGGCCGACGTCCTGACTTTC
clone_size: many; j_call: TRBJ2-3; d_call: TRBD2; v_call: TRBV24-1; cdr3_aa: CATSDIAGAVPDTQYF; cdr3_nt: TGTGCCACCAGTGATATAGCGGGAGCAGTCCCAGATACGCAGTATTTT
clone_size: -; j_call: TRBJ1-3; d_call: -; v_call: TRBV12-3/TRBV12-4; cdr3_aa: CASNATGTGGTIYF; cdr3_nt: TGTGCTAGCAACGCCACAGGCACTGGGGGCACCATATATTTT
clone_size: -; j_call: TRBJ2-7; d_call: TRBD2; v_call: TRBV29-1; cdr3_aa: CSVEDLAGVSKQYF; cdr3_nt: TGCAGCGTTGAAGACCTAGCGGGGGTCTCCAAGCAGTACTTC
clone_size: many; j_call: TRBJ2-7; d_call: -; v_call: TRBV30; cdr3_aa: CAWSWGVYEQYF; cdr3_nt: TGTGCCTGGAGCTGGGGAGTTTACGAGCAGTACTTC
clone_size: once; j_call: TRBJ1-4; d_call: -; v_call: TRBV28; cdr3_aa: CASTIRVGNEKLFF; cdr3_nt: TGTGCCAGCACCATCAGGGTTGGTAATGAAAAACTGTTTTTT
clone_size: -; j_call: TRBJ2-1; d_call: -; v_call: TRBV29-1; cdr3_aa: CSVVLAPPYNEQFF; cdr3_nt: TGTAGCGTTGTACTAGCCCCCCCGTACAATGAGCAGTTCTTC
clone_size: -; j_call: TRBJ2-2; d_call: TRBD1; v_call: TRBV5-1; cdr3_aa: CASRTGTATGELFF; cdr3_nt: TGCGCCAGCAGAACCGGGACAGCCACCGGGGAGCTGTTTTTT
clone_size: -; j_call: TRBJ1-1; d_call: TRBD1; v_call: TRBV20-1; cdr3_aa: CSGTGGGLNTEAFF; cdr3_nt: TGCAGTGGTACAGGGGGGGGCTTGAACACTGAAGCTTTCTTT
clone_size: -; j_call: TRBJ2-3; d_call: -; v_call: TRBV21-1; cdr3_aa: CASSERQLSNQPQYF; cdr3_nt: TGTGCCAGCAGCGAGCGACAGTTGAGCAATCAGCCCCAGTATTTT
clone_size: few; j_call: TRBJ2-1; d_call: -; v_call: TRBV10-3; cdr3_aa: CAVSESLALGSPGAEQFF; cdr3_nt: TGTGCCGTCAGTGAGTCCTTGGCGCTAGGGTCGCCCGGGGCTGAGCAGTTCTTC